This paragraph covers one T cell receptor (beta chain) sequence. Its target is not known. The method was immunoSEQ multiplex PCR; TCRdb's version includes in-frame clones alone and lacks a portion of them. Of 7,200 or so clones in the sample, 50% to 70% were seen once. The data were taken from a study of neoadjuvant anti-PD-1 for oral cavity cancer. Study-wide results and caveats: Each response group had just a few patients in TCR analyses.

Germline values: CDR1 MDHEN, CDR2 SYDVKM. Trimming pared 8 bases from V and 2 bases from J, leaving 25 bases between. CDR3 size: 18 residues. V gene TRBV28 combines with J gene TRBJ1-5; D is uncertain. The sample was tumor tissue, taken before nivolumab (anti-PD-1) treatment. The receptor was derived from a person aged 35-79 years with oral cavity squamous cell carcinoma. CDR3 DNA sequence: TGTGCCAGCGGGCCGCGCGCAGGTTCCTTTTTGGGCAATCAGCCCCAGCATTTT. Its translation: CASGPRAGSFLGNQPQHF. The variable domain in full, with the rest retrieved from reference TRBV28 and TRBJ1-5, is DVKVTQSSRYLVKRTGEKVFLECVQDMDHENMFWYRQDPGLGLRLIYFSYDVKMKEKGDIPEGYSVSREKKERFSLILESASTNQTSMYLCASGPRAGSFLGNQPQHFGDGTRLSIL.